This T cell receptor (beta chain) derives from a study of T cell changes during pregnancy in multiple sclerosis. Clones were read by immunoSEQ multiplex PCR, and TCRdb kept only the in-frame ones, dropping some. The sample contains roughly 40,000 clones, around 93% of which appear only once. V gave up 3 bases and J gave up 1 base; unmatched junction bases: 1. Germline V CDR1 and CDR2: SQVTM, ANQGSEA. The CDR3 sequence is 14 residues long. Material: CD4+ T cells from peripheral blood mononuclear cells, obtained after pregnancy. This chain uses TRBV29-1 with TRBJ2-2, with 8 bases aligning to TRBD1. The origin of this receptor is a female donor with multiple sclerosis, enrolled in a pregnancy study. The CDR3, as DNA: TGCAGCGTTGACGGACAGGGGAACACCGGGGAGCTGTTTTTT. This encodes CSVDGQGNTGELFF.